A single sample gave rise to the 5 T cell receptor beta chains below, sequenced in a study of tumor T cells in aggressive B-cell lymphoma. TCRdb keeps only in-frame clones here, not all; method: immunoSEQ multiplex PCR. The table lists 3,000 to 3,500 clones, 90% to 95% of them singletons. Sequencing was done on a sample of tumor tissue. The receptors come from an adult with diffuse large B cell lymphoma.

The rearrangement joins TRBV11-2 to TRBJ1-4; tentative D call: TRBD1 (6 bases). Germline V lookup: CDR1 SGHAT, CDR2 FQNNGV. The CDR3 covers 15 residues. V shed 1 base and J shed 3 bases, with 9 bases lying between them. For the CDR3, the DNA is TGTGCCAGCAGCTTAGTTGGGACACCTAATGAAAAACTGTTTTTT. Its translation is CASSLVGTPNEKLFF.

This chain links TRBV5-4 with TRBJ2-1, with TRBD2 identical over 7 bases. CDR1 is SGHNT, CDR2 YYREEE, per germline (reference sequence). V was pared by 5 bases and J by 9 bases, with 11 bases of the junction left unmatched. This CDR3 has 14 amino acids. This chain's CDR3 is CASRREPGGGEQFF. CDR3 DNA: TGTGCCAGCAGGCGAGAGCCGGGAGGTGGTGAGCAGTTCTTC.

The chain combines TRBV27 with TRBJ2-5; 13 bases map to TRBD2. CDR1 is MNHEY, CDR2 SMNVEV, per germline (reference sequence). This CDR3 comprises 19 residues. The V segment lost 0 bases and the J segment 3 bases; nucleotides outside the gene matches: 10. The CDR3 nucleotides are TGTGCCAGCAGTTTATCGGGGACTAGCGGGATATGGGTTGAAGAGACCCAGTACTTC. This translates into CASSLSGTSGIWVEETQYF.

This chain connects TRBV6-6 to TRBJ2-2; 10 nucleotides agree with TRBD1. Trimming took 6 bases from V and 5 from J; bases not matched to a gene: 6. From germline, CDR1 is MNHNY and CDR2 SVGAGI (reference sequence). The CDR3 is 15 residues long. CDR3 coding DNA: TGTGCCAGCAGGAAGACAGGGGGCCGGACCGGGGAGCTGTTTTTT. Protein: CASRKTGGRTGELFF.

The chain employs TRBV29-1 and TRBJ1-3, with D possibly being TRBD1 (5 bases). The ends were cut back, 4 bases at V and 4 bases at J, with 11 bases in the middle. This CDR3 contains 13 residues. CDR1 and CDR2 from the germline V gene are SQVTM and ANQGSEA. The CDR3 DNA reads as TGCAGCGTTGCGGACACGGTCGGAAACACCATATATTTT. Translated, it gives CSVADTVGNTIYF.